The 6 T cell receptor beta chains below were found in one sample sequenced in a study of T cell responses to AZD1222 COVID-19 vaccine. The repertoire was sequenced with immunoSEQ multiplex PCR; TCRdb's copy has only in-frame clones and lacks some. The sample has 130,000 to 150,000 clones, approximately 89% seen once. The specimen comprised peripheral blood, sampled 28 days after the second AZD1222 dose. The receptors were sampled from an adult who received the AZD1222 COVID-19 vaccine.

DNA of the CDR3: TGTGCCAGCAGCTTAGATCAGGGCGGGACCACTAACTATGGCTACACCTTC. Translated, it gives CASSLDQGGTTNYGYTF. This chain uses TRBV11-3 with TRBJ1-2; D is perhaps TRBD1 (5 bases). The CDR3 sequence is 17 residues long. V was pared by 0 bases and J by 0 bases, with 14 bases between. Germline V gene sequence: CDR1 SGHNT, CDR2 YENEEA.

The chain uses TRBV4-1 and TRBJ2-3; D might be TRBD1 (5 bases). Germline CDR1 MGHRA, CDR2 YSYEKL. This CDR3 spans 16 amino acids. Deletions cut 1 base from V and 3 bases from J, with 14 bases between. The CDR3 protein is CASSQVGRERTDTQYF. The CDR3 nucleotides read TGCGCCAGCAGCCAAGTGGGCAGGGAAAGGACAGATACGCAGTATTTT.

The rearrangement uses TRBV11-2 and TRBJ1-2; D uncertain. The germline V gene encodes CDR1 SGHAT and CDR2 FQNNGV. The CDR3 consists of 14 residues. V was clipped by 1 base and J by 2 bases, with 8 bases between them. The CDR3 sequence is CASSLGARNYGYTF. CDR3 nucleotide sequence: TGTGCCAGCAGCTTAGGGGCCAGAAACTATGGCTACACCTTC.

The chain recombines TRBV19 with TRBJ1-1; D unclear. The germline gives CDR1 LNHDA, CDR2 SQIVND (reference sequence). V lost 6 bases, J lost 9 bases, and 17 bases lay in between. CDR3 length: 13 residues. The CDR3 loop reads CASSGWQDAQAFF. Written as DNA, the CDR3 is TGTGCCAGTAGCGGATGGCAGGACGCCCAAGCTTTCTTT.

The chain couples TRBV19 to TRBJ2-3, with 11 bases that match TRBD2. Germline CDR1 reads LNHDA; CDR2 reads SQIVND (reference sequence). J gave up 0 bases and V 5 bases, and 10 bases lay outside the gene matches. The CDR3 length is 18 residues. The CDR3 here is CASSPMVAGGPSTDTQYF. As DNA, the CDR3 is TGTGCCAGTAGTCCCATGGTAGCGGGAGGGCCGAGCACAGATACGCAGTATTTT.

This clone has a single count. The chain is built from TRBV11-2 and TRBJ1-1; a weak D match, TRBD1 (5 bases). Germline CDR1 is SGHAT and CDR2 is FQNNGV. V was pared by 5 bases and J by 6 bases, with 25 bases between. This CDR3 spans 17 amino acids. The CDR3 DNA reads as TGTGCCAGCAGCCGAAGGGACGGTGCGGATTTGGTCGCTGAAGCTTTCTTT. As protein: CASSRRDGADLVAEAFF.